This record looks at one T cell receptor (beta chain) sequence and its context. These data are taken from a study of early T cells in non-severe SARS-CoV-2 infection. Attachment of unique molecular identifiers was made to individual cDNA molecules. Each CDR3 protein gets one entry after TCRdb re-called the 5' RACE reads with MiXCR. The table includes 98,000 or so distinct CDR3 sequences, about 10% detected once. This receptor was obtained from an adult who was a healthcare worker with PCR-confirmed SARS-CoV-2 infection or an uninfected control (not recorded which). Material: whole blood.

CDR3 residues: CSAREAGGDNEQFF. The CDR3 DNA reads TGCAGTGCTAGAGAGGCGGGGGGTGACAATGAGCAGTTCTTC. The chain uses TRBV20-1 and TRBJ2-1; 8 nucleotides line up with TRBD2. V lost 0 bases, J lost 5 bases, and 3 bases stayed unmatched. The CDR3 contains 14 residues. Germline CDR1 DFQATT, CDR2 SNEGSKA (reference sequence).